This T cell receptor (beta chain) was sequenced in a study of blood T cell repertoires in COVID-19. The repertoire was sequenced with immunoSEQ multiplex PCR; TCRdb's copy has only in-frame clones and lacks some. The sample has some 300,000 clones; over 85% are singletons. CDR3 size: 15 residues. CDR1 is MDHEN, CDR2 SYDVKM, per germline. J gave up 6 bases and V 9 bases, and 13 bases lay outside the gene matches. The gene calls are TRBV28 and TRBJ1-5; 8 bases match TRBD1. The sample taken for sequencing was PBMCs or T cells enriched from blood (not recorded which). The sequence derives from a woman in her 50s who had been exposed to COVID-19. CDR3 DNA: TGTGCCAGTAACACCCAGGGGGCTGGAGTTCAGCCCCAGCATTTT. It translates to CASNTQGAGVQPQHF.